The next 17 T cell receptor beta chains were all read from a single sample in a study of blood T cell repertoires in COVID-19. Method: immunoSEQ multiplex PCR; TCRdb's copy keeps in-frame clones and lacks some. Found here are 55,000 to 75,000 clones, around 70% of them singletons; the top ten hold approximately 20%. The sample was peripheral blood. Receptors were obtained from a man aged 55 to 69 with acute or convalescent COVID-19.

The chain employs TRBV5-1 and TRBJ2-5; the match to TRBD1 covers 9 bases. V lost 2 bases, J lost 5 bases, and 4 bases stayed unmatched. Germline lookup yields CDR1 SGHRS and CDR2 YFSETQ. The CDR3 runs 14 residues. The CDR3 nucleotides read TGCGCCAGCAGCTTCGACAGGGGGAGGGAGACCCAGTACTTC. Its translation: CASSFDRGRETQYF. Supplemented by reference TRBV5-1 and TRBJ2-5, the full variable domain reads KAGVTQTPRYLIKTRGQQVTLSCSPISGHRSVSWYQQTPGQGLQFLFEYFSETQRNKGNFPGRFSGRQFSNSRSEMNVSTLELGDSALYLCASSFDRGRETQYFGPGTRLLVL.

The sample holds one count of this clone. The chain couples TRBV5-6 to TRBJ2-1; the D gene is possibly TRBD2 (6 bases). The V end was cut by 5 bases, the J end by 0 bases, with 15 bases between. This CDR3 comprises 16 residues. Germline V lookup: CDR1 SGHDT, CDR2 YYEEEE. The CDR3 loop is CASSFNAGSSYNEQFF. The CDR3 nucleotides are TGTGCCAGCAGTTTTAACGCGGGGAGCTCCTACAATGAGCAGTTCTTC.

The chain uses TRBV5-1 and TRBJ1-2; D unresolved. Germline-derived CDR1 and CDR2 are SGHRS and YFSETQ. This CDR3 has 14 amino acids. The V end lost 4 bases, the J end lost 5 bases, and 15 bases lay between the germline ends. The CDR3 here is CASSLAGSEYGYTF. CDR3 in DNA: TGCGCCAGCAGCCTTGCAGGCTCGGAATATGGCTACACCTTC.

CDR3 in amino acids: CASSSTGTDTQYF. CDR3 nucleotides: TGTGCCAGCAGCAGTACAGGGACAGATACGCAGTATTTT. The chain is built from TRBV7-3 and TRBJ2-3; perhaps TRBD1 as D (6 bases). Trimming took off 5 bases at V and 3 bases at J, with 9 bases between the two ends. Germline V lookup: CDR1 SGHTA, CDR2 FQGTGA. This CDR3 is built from 13 residues.

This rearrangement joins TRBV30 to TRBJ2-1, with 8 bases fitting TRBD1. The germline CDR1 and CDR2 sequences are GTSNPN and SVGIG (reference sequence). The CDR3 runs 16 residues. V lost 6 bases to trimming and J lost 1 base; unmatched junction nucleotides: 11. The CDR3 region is CACAPGTGSSYNEQFF. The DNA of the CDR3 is TGTGCCTGCGCCCCCGGGACAGGAAGTTCCTACAATGAGCAGTTCTTC. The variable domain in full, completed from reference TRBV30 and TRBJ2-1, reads SQTIHQWPATLVQPVGSPLSLECTVEGTSNPNLYWYRQAAGRGLQLLFYSVGIGQISSEVPQNLSASRPQDRQFILSSKKLLLSDSGFYLCACAPGTGSSYNEQFFGPGTRLTVL.

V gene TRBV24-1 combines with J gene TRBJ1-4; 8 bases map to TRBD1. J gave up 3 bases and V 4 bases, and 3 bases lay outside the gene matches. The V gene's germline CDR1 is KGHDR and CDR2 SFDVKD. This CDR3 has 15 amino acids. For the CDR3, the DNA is TGTGCCACCAGTGACCCGACAGGGGCTAATGAAAAACTGTTTTTT. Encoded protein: CATSDPTGANEKLFF.

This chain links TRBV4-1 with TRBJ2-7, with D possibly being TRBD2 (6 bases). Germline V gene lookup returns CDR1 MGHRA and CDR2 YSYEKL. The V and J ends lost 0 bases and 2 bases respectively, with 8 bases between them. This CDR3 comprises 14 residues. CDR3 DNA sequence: TGCGCCAGCAGCCAAGAGGGGGAGGCCTACGAGCAGTACGTC. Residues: CASSQEGEAYEQYV.

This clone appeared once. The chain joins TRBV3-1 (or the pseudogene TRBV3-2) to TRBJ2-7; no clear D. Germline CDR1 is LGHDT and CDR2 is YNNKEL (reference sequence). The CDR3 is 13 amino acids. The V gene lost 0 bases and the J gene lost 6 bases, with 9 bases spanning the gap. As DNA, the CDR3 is TGTGCCAGCAGCCAAGATGAGAGAGGCGAGCAGTACTTC. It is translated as CASSQDERGEQYF.

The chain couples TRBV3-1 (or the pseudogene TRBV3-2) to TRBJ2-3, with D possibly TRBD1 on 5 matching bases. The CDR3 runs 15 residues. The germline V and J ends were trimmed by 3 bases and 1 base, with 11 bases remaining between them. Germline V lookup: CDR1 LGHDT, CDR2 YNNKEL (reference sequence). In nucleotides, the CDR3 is TGTGCCAGCAGCCAGGGATTCAGGGGCACAGATACGCAGTATTTT. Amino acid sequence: CASSQGFRGTDTQYF.

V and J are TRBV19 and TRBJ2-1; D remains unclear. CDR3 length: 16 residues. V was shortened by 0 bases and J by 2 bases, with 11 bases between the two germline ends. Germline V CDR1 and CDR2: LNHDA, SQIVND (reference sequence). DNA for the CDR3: TGTGCCAGTAGTATAGATTACGAGGCGGCCTACAATGAGCAGTTCTTC. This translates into CASSIDYEAAYNEQFF.

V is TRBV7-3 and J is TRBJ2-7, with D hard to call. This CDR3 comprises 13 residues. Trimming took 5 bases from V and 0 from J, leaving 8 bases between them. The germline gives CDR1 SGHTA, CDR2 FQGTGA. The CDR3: CASSQDTSYEQYF. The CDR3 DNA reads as TGTGCCAGCAGCCAAGACACCTCCTACGAGCAGTACTTC.

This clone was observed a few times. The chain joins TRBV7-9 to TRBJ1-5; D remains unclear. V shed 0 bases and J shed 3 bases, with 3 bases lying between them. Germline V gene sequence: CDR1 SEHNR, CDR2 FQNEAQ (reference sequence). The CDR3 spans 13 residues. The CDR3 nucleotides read TGTGCCAGCAGCTTAGCCTTCAATCAGCCCCAGCATTTT. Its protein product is CASSLAFNQPQHF.

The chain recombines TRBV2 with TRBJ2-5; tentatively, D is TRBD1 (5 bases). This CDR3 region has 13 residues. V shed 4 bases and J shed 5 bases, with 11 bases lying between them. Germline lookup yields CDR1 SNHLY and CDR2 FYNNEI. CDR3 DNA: TGTGCCAGCAGTGGCGGACACAGGGAGACCCAGTACTTC. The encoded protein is CASSGGHRETQYF.

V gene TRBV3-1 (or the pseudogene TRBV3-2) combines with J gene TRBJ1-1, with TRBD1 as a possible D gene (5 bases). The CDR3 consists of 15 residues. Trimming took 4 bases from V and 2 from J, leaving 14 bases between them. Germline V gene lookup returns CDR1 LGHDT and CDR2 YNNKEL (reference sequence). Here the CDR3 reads CASSRSDSLNTEAFF. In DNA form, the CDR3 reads TGTGCCAGCAGCCGTTCCGACAGTCTCAACACTGAAGCTTTCTTT.

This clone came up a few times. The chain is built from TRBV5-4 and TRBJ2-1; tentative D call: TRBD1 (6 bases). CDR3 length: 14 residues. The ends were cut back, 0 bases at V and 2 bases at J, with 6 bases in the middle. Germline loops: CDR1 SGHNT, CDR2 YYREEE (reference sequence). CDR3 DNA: TGTGCCAGCAGCTTGGGGGGGCCCTACAATGAGCAGTTCTTC. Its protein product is CASSLGGPYNEQFF.

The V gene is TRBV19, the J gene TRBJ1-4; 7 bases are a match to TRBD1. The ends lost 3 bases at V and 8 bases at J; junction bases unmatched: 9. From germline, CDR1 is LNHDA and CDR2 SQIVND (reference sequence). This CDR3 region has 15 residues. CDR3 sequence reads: CASSIGQAKGEKLFF. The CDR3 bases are TGTGCCAGTAGTATTGGACAGGCGAAGGGGGAAAAACTGTTTTTT.

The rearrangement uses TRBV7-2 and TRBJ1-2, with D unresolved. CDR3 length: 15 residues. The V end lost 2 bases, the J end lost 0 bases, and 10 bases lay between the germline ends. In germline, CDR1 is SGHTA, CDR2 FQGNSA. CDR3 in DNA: TGTGCCAGCAGCTTACTAGGTTTAGCTAACTATGGCTACACCTTC. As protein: CASSLLGLANYGYTF. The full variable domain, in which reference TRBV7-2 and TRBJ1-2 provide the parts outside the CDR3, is GAGVSQSPSNKVTEKGKDVELRCDPISGHTALYWYRQSLGQGLEFLIYFQGNSAPDKSGLPSDRFSAERTGGSVSTLTIQRTQQEDSAVYLCASSLLGLANYGYTFGSGTRLTVV.